Detailed here is one T cell receptor (beta chain). The antigen is unknown. Built from TCR beta cDNA, the libraries had unique molecular identifiers in them. MiXCR was run by TCRdb on the PCR reads, yielding one entry per CDR3 protein. Among roughly 700,000 distinct CDR3 sequences listed, 25% to 30% were seen once. This entry comes from a study of post-analysis software for immune sequencing data. Findings and limits, study-wide: When patients were compared with controls, 4 or 5 TRBV segments were more frequent, TRBV5-6, TRBV5-1 and TRBV20-1 among them. For normalized Chao1 diversity, multiple sclerosis patients scored significantly lower than controls did.

V shed 8 bases and J shed 0 bases, with 10 bases lying between them. This CDR3 contains 12 residues. Germline V lookup: CDR1 SQVTM, CDR2 ANQGSEA. The sequence was obtained from a girl aged 5-17 years with multiple sclerosis. The chain joins TRBV29-1 to TRBJ1-1, with a weak D call TRBD1 (5 bases). The specimen was blood. The DNA for the CDR3 is TGCAGCTCGGGGGGGGTGAACACTGAAGCTTTCTTT. It specifies CSSGGVNTEAFF.